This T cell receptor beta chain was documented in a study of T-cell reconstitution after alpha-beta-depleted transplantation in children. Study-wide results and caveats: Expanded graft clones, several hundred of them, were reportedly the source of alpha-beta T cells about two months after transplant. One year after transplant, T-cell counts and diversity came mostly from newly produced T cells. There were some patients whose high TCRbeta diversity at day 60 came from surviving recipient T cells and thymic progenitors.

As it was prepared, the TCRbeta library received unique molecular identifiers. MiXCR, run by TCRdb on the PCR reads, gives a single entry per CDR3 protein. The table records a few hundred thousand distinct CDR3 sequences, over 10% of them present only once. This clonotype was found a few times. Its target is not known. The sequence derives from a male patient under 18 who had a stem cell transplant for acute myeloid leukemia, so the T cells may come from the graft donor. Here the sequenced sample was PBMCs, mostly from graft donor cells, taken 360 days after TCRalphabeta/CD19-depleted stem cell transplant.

The CDR3 DNA sequence: TGTGCCAGCAGCCAAGGACAGGCCGATAATGAAAAACTGTTTTTT. It specifies CASSQGQADNEKLFF. V usage is TRBV3-1 and J usage is TRBJ1-4; D might be TRBD1 (6 bases). Per germline, CDR1 LGHDT and CDR2 YNNKEL (reference sequence). V was trimmed by 1 base and J by 4 bases, leaving 10 bases between them. This CDR3 comprises 15 residues. Complete variable domain (other parts from reference TRBV3-1 and TRBJ1-4): DTAVSQTPKYLVTQMGNDKSIKCEQNLGHDTMYWYKQDSKKFLKIMFSYNNKELIINETVPNRFSPKSPDKAHLNLHINSLELGDSAVYFCASSQGQADNEKLFFGSGTQLSVL.